These 19 T cell receptor beta chains came from one sample sequenced in a study of OX40 agonist ivuxolimab in advanced cancers. Profiling relied on immunoSEQ multiplex PCR, and the TCRdb table lists in-frame clones only, not all of them. Among about 81,000 clones listed, around 84% were seen once. This specimen was CD4+ or CD8+ T cells sorted from blood, taken in a trial of the OX40 agonist ivuxolimab. The receptors derive from an adult with an advanced solid tumor such as melanoma, head and neck, liver or kidney cancer.

The J gene is TRBJ1-5, the V gene TRBV27; 10 bases fit TRBD1. Germline V lookup: CDR1 MNHEY, CDR2 SMNVEV (reference sequence). J gave up 0 bases and V 2 bases, and 10 bases lay outside the gene matches. This CDR3 contains 19 residues. CDR3 region: CASSLRGTGDANSNQPQHF. CDR3 coding DNA: TGTGCCAGCAGTTTACGGGGGACAGGGGATGCCAATAGCAATCAGCCCCAGCATTTT.

The chain uses TRBV7-8 and TRBJ1-5; tentatively, D is TRBD1 (5 bases). Germline V gene lookup returns CDR1 SGHVS and CDR2 FQNEAQ. The CDR3 extends over 16 amino acids. Deletions cut 1 base from V and 0 bases from J, with 10 bases between. CDR3 DNA: TGTGCCAGCAGCTTAGATTGGGGGGGTAGCAATCAGCCCCAGCATTTT. This encodes CASSLDWGGSNQPQHF.

The chain is built from TRBV2 and TRBJ1-5; D uncertain. V dropped 3 bases and J dropped 4 bases, with 4 bases sitting between them. Germline V gene lookup returns CDR1 SNHLY and CDR2 FYNNEI. This CDR3 is built from 12 residues. For the CDR3, the DNA is TGTGCCAGCAGTGATTCGAATCAGCCCCAGCATTTT. Amino acids: CASSDSNQPQHF.

This sequence joins TRBV6-5 and TRBJ1-3; D gene ambiguous. The CDR3 covers 14 residues. The V end was cut by 5 bases, the J end by 4 bases, with 12 bases between. The V gene's germline CDR1 is MNHEY and CDR2 SVGAGI. DNA of the CDR3: TGTGCCAGCAGTCCCGATCCGCGCGGAAACACCATATATTTT. This gives the protein CASSPDPRGNTIYF.

The chain carries TRBV7-2 and TRBJ2-3, with D hard to call. Germline V gives CDR1 SGHTA, CDR2 FQGNSA. The CDR3 has 14 amino acids. V was pared by 1 base and J by 3 bases, with 8 bases between. CDR3 bases: TGTGCCAGCAGCTTAGGAACGAGAACAGATACGCAGTATTTT. Its translation: CASSLGTRTDTQYF. Full variable domain (outside the CDR3, taken from reference TRBV7-2 and TRBJ2-3): GAGVSQSPSNKVTEKGKDVELRCDPISGHTALYWYRQSLGQGLEFLIYFQGNSAPDKSGLPSDRFSAERTGGSVSTLTIQRTQQEDSAVYLCASSLGTRTDTQYFGPGTRLTVL.

This sequence joins TRBV2 and TRBJ1-6; 7 bases are a match to TRBD1. CDR1 and CDR2 from the germline V gene are SNHLY and FYNNEI. The CDR3 totals 14 residues. V shed 6 bases, J shed 10 bases, and the junction held 9 bases outside the gene matches. DNA for the CDR3: TGTGCCAGCAGAGAACAGGGGCTCGGCTCACCCCTCCACTTT. It specifies CASREQGLGSPLHF.

V usage is TRBV13 and J usage is TRBJ2-2; D remains unclear. The CDR3 is 14 amino acids. Trimming removed 4 bases from V and 4 bases from J, with 10 bases in between. Looked up from germline, CDR1 is PRHDT and CDR2 is FYEKMQ (reference sequence). The CDR3 spells CASSSDQFTGELFF. CDR3 DNA sequence: TGTGCCAGCAGCTCGGACCAATTCACCGGGGAGCTGTTTTTT.

The chain employs TRBV4-1 and TRBJ1-2; D unresolved. Trimming pared 2 bases from V and 5 bases from J, leaving 12 bases between. Germline CDR1 MGHRA, CDR2 YSYEKL. The CDR3 loop spans 14 amino acids. The CDR3 DNA reads TGCGCCAGCAGCCAAACTAAAGGCCCTTATGGCTACACCTTC. Translated: CASSQTKGPYGYTF.

This clone was seen just once. The J gene is TRBJ2-3, the V gene TRBV7-2, with D possibly being TRBD1 or TRBD2 (5 bases each). In germline, CDR1 is SGHTA, CDR2 FQGNSA. The CDR3 totals 15 residues. V shed 0 bases and J shed 0 bases, with 7 bases lying between them. CDR3 in DNA: TGTGCCAGCAGCTTAGCTCGGGGCAGCACAGATACGCAGTATTTT. Its translation: CASSLARGSTDTQYF.

The chain is built from TRBV9 and TRBJ1-2; 7 nucleotides match TRBD1. The CDR3 has 16 amino acids. V lost 0 bases, J lost 5 bases, and 10 bases stayed unmatched. Germline V gene lookup returns CDR1 SGDLS and CDR2 YYNGEE. In DNA form, the CDR3 reads TGTGCCAGCAGCGTAGATGCGACAGGGTGGAGGTATGGCTACACCTTC. It yields the protein CASSVDATGWRYGYTF.

The genes are TRBV27 and TRBJ2-1, with 7 positions matching TRBD1. Germline V gene lookup returns CDR1 MNHEY and CDR2 SMNVEV (reference sequence). The CDR3 extends over 13 amino acids. Trimming removed 1 base from V and 8 bases from J; junction bases left unmatched: 2. The CDR3 loop is CASSLYRGYEQFF. The CDR3 nucleotides are TGTGCCAGCAGTTTATACAGGGGTTATGAGCAGTTCTTC.

V and J are TRBV19 and TRBJ2-1; perhaps D is TRBD1 or TRBD2 (5 bases each). Germline-derived CDR1 and CDR2 are LNHDA and SQIVND (reference sequence). V was cut by 3 bases and J by 7 bases, with 10 bases left in between. The CDR3 runs 13 residues. In DNA form, the CDR3 reads TGTGCCAGTAGTATCGGGGCTCGGAATGAGCAGTTCTTC. This translates into CASSIGARNEQFF.

The rearrangement joins TRBV6-5 to TRBJ1-5; possibly TRBD1 for D (5 bases). CDR3 length equals 15 residues. Germline V gene lookup returns CDR1 MNHEY and CDR2 SVGAGI. V was cut by 7 bases and J by 1 base, with 14 bases left in between. CDR3 DNA: TGTGCCAGCACCCGCAACCGGGACAGCAATCAGCCCCAGCATTTT. This gives the protein CASTRNRDSNQPQHF.

This chain links TRBV7-2 with TRBJ2-5; the D gene is possibly TRBD2 (5 bases). Trimming removed 2 bases at V and 5 bases at J, with 12 bases between. Germline CDR1 reads SGHTA; CDR2 reads FQGNSA. The CDR3 length is 14 residues. The CDR3 region has the DNA TGTGCCAGCAGCTTATCCCCTAGCACGGAGACCCAGTACTTC. Translating it yields CASSLSPSTETQYF.

This rearrangement joins TRBV5-1 to TRBJ2-5; 9 bases align to TRBD1. Trimming took 4 bases from V and 3 from J; bases not matched to a gene: 4. The CDR3 length is 14 residues. In germline, CDR1 is SGHRS, CDR2 YFSETQ. The CDR3 sequence: CASSVGQGEETQYF. CDR3 sequence (DNA): TGCGCCAGCAGCGTGGGACAGGGAGAAGAGACCCAGTACTTC.

The chain uses TRBV6-1 and TRBJ1-4, with TRBD1 as a possible D gene (5 bases). V was trimmed by 6 bases and J by 7 bases, leaving 12 bases between them. Germline lookup yields CDR1 MNHNS and CDR2 SASEGT. The CDR3 is 13 amino acids. The CDR3 nucleotides are TGTGCCAGCAGGTGGGGGGAGGTTGAAAAACTGTTTTTT. Protein product: CASRWGEVEKLFF.

The chain carries TRBV27 and TRBJ2-1; 11 bases match TRBD2. CDR1 and CDR2 (germline): MNHEY, SMNVEV (reference sequence). V was pared by 3 bases and J by 3 bases, with 4 bases of the junction left unmatched. The CDR3 has 16 amino acids. CDR3 region: CASSLGTSGYYNEQFF. In nucleotides, the CDR3 is TGTGCCAGCAGTTTGGGGACTAGCGGATACTACAATGAGCAGTTCTTC.

V is TRBV11-1 and J is TRBJ2-7; the D is unclear. The V gene's germline CDR1 is SGHAT and CDR2 FQDESV (reference sequence). The CDR3 has 13 residues. V was trimmed by 9 bases and J by 3 bases, leaving 15 bases between them. The CDR3 DNA reads as TGTGCCAGTCGGACGGCCCCAGGCTACGAGCAGTACTTC. The encoded protein is CASRTAPGYEQYF.

This clone appeared a few times. The genes are TRBV27 and TRBJ1-2, with D unresolved. Germline V gene data show CDR1 as MNHEY and CDR2 as SMNVEV (reference sequence). This CDR3 region has 15 residues. V lost 2 bases, J lost 6 bases, and 16 bases lay in between. CDR3 sequence (DNA): TGTGCCAGCAGTTTACGGTCTCTCTCGAGGGATGGCTACACCTTC. Protein sequence: CASSLRSLSRDGYTF.